Below are 21 T cell receptor beta chains sequenced from a single sample in a study of T-cell memory formation after mild COVID-19. Via MiXCR, TCRdb re-called the 5' RACE reads, giving one row per CDR3 protein. Of 140,000 or so distinct CDR3 sequences listed, roughly a fifth are singletons. What was sequenced was PBMCs or a T cell subset sorted from them (not recorded which). The origin of the receptors is an adult woman who had mild COVID-19 (a few samples of this study predate the infection). Cell type and time point are not known.

The chain recombines TRBV3-1 with TRBJ2-7; 12 bases map to TRBD2. The germline V gene has CDR1 LGHDT and CDR2 YNNKEL (reference sequence). The junction had 2 bases not matched to a gene; V was cut back by 1 base and J by 1 base. This CDR3 is 16 amino acids long. CDR3 sequence reads: CASSQGLAGVSYEQYF. As DNA, the CDR3 is TGTGCCAGCAGCCAAGGACTAGCGGGGGTTTCCTACGAGCAGTACTTC.

This clonotype appeared a few times. This chain links TRBV30 with TRBJ2-2, with TRBD1 matching 8 bases. V lost 7 bases and J lost 4; bases outside the gene matches: 2. Germline-derived CDR1 and CDR2 are GTSNPN and SVGIG (reference sequence). CDR3 length: 12 amino acids. CDR3 sequence (DNA): TGTGCCTTCAGGGGGCGCACCGGGGAGCTGTTTTTT. It encodes CAFRGRTGELFF.

This clonotype was seen only a few times. The chain joins TRBV5-1 to TRBJ1-1; perhaps TRBD1 as D (6 bases). The V and J ends lost 4 bases and 2 bases respectively, with 15 bases between them. The CDR3 extends over 15 amino acids. The germline V gene has CDR1 SGHRS and CDR2 YFSETQ. The DNA for the CDR3 is TGCGCCAGCAGCCCATTACAGGGATTAAACACTGAAGCTTTCTTT. As protein: CASSPLQGLNTEAFF.

This chain connects TRBV12-3 or TRBV12-4 to TRBJ2-6, with D perhaps TRBD2 (6 bases). CDR3 length: 17 amino acids. Trimming took 6 bases from V and 4 from J, leaving 19 bases between them. For the CDR3, the DNA is TGTGCCAGCAGCCGTCCGGGGAGGTTCGCCGGGGCCAACGTCCTGACTTTC. Protein sequence: CASSRPGRFAGANVLTF.

This clonotype was recorded a few times. V and J are TRBV5-1 and TRBJ1-2; D is unclear. Trimming cost V 4 bases and J 3 bases, with 19 bases left between them. The CDR3 loop spans 16 amino acids. Germline V lookup: CDR1 SGHRS, CDR2 YFSETQ. CDR3 sequence (DNA): TGCGCCAGCAGCCAAAGGGAGAACTCGGGAGACTATGGCTACACCTTC. It codes for CASSQRENSGDYGYTF.

The CDR3 coding sequence is TGCGCCAGCAGCTTGGACCCCGCGATGAACACTGAAGCTTTCTTT. Translation gives CASSLDPAMNTEAFF. V gene TRBV5-1 combines with J gene TRBJ1-1, with D uncertain. Germline CDR1 and CDR2: SGHRS and YFSETQ. V was pared by 0 bases and J by 0 bases, with 9 bases between. The CDR3 contains 15 residues.

This clonotype appeared many times. The CDR3: CASSLGTREQYF. The CDR3 bases are TGTGCCAGCAGCTTGGGGACGAGGGAGCAGTACTTC. This chain links TRBV11-2 with TRBJ2-7; either TRBD1 or TRBD2 may fit D (5 bases each). Germline-derived CDR1 and CDR2 are SGHAT and FQNNGV. V lost 3 bases and J lost 7, with 10 bases in between. This CDR3 is built from 12 residues.

This clonotype appeared many times. The chain employs TRBV7-9 and TRBJ2-3; 8 nucleotides match TRBD2. This CDR3 is built from 15 residues. Trimming at V came to 1 base and at J to 3 bases, leaving 3 bases not matched to a gene. Germline CDR1 reads SEHNR; CDR2 reads FQNEAQ (reference sequence). The DNA of the CDR3 is TGTGCCAGCAGCTTAGTTGGCGGGGGGACAGATACGCAGTATTTT. It yields the protein CASSLVGGGTDTQYF.

The V gene is TRBV7-3, the J gene TRBJ2-3; weak D call: TRBD2 (5 bases). Germline CDR1 reads SGHTA; CDR2 reads FQGTGA. V lost 6 bases and J 6 bases, leaving 13 bases between the germline ends. This CDR3 has 13 amino acids. For the CDR3, the DNA is TGTGCCAGCAGACGACCGGAGGAGGATACGCAGTATTTT. This translates into CASRRPEEDTQYF.

This clonotype was detected only a few times. J is TRBJ2-2 and V is TRBV5-1; 7 positions agree with TRBD2. Trimming at V came to 1 base and at J to 7 bases, leaving 7 bases not matched to a gene. Germline V lookup: CDR1 SGHRS, CDR2 YFSETQ. This CDR3 comprises 15 residues. The CDR3 spells CASSLRGSDSGELFF. The CDR3 region has the DNA TGCGCCAGCAGCTTGCGCGGGAGTGACAGCGGGGAGCTGTTTTTT.

Many counts were recorded for this clonotype. The rearrangement uses TRBV20-1 and TRBJ2-1, with a possible D match to TRBD2 (7 bases). This CDR3 has 14 amino acids. The germline V gene encodes CDR1 DFQATT and CDR2 SNEGSKA (reference sequence). Trimming left V 4 bases short and J 1 base short, with 11 bases between. The CDR3 here is CSAKGGPSYNEQFF. CDR3 in DNA: TGCAGTGCTAAGGGGGGGCCTTCCTACAATGAGCAGTTCTTC.

This clonotype has more than one count but fewer than ten. This chain links TRBV7-8 with TRBJ1-1; the match to TRBD1 covers 9 bases. Germline V lookup: CDR1 SGHVS, CDR2 FQNEAQ. With V trimmed by 2 bases and J by 5 bases, 3 bases remained unmatched. This CDR3 has 14 residues. For the CDR3, the DNA is TGTGCCAGCAGCTTAAGGACAGGGGAGACTGAAGCTTTCTTT. Amino acids: CASSLRTGETEAFF. Full variable domain (missing parts from reference TRBV7-8 and TRBJ1-1): GAGVSQSPRYKVAKRGQDVALRCDPISGHVSLFWYQQALGQGPEFLTYFQNEAQLDKSGLPSDRFFAERPEGSVSTLKIQRTQQEDSAVYLCASSLRTGETEAFFGQGTRLTVV.

The chain links TRBV6-5 to TRBJ2-3; D is uncertain. The germline CDR1 and CDR2 sequences are MNHEY and SVGAGI. Trimming shortened V by 6 bases and J by 0 bases, and 7 bases separated the two germline ends. This CDR3 is 13 amino acids long. CDR3 in amino acids: CASRPPSTDTQYF. The CDR3 nucleotides are TGTGCCAGCAGGCCTCCTAGCACAGATACGCAGTATTTT.

This rearrangement joins TRBV4-1 to TRBJ2-5, with a possible D match to TRBD2 (5 bases). Germline lookup yields CDR1 MGHRA and CDR2 YSYEKL. Trimming took 1 base from V and 5 from J, leaving 17 bases between them. CDR3 length equals 16 residues. CDR3 protein: CASSQGGSPARETQYF. CDR3 DNA: TGCGCCAGCAGCCAAGGAGGGAGCCCCGCGAGGGAGACCCAGTACTTC.

This clonotype was found a few times. This chain uses TRBV20-1 with TRBJ2-1; 12 nucleotides line up with TRBD2. The V gene end was trimmed by 5 bases and the J gene end by 8 bases; junction bases not matched to a gene: 13. CDR1 and CDR2 from the germline V gene are DFQATT and SNEGSKA (reference sequence). The CDR3 length is 16 residues. CDR3 amino acids: CSASRLAGGPIDEQFF. The CDR3 coding sequence is TGCAGTGCTTCCCGGCTAGCGGGAGGGCCGATCGATGAGCAGTTCTTC.

The CDR3 bases are TGTGCCAGCAGCGTAGCCAAGAACACTGAAGCTTTCTTT. It specifies CASSVAKNTEAFF. The rearrangement links TRBV9 to TRBJ1-1; D is undetermined. This CDR3 contains 13 residues. Between the trimmed V and J ends, which lost 0 bases and 1 base, there was a span of 4 bases. Germline CDR1 SGDLS, CDR2 YYNGEE.

This clonotype was seen at least ten times. The chain is built from TRBV7-2 and TRBJ2-3, with 8 bases fitting TRBD1. V shed 5 bases and J 2 bases; nucleotides not matched to a gene: 9. This CDR3 is 16 amino acids long. Looked up from germline, CDR1 is SGHTA and CDR2 is FQGNSA. The CDR3 sequence is CASSGRQGTPTDTQYF. DNA for the CDR3: TGTGCCAGCAGCGGTCGACAGGGGACCCCCACAGATACGCAGTATTTT.

This clonotype was counted a few times. V and J are TRBV18 and TRBJ2-7; tentative D call: TRBD1 (6 bases). This CDR3 contains 18 residues. Trimming shortened V by 3 bases and J by 6 bases, and 27 bases separated the two germline ends. CDR1 and CDR2 from the germline V gene are KGHSH and LQKENI. This CDR3 reads CASSPRLKTGTRPSEQYF. In DNA form, the CDR3 reads TGTGCCAGCTCACCGAGGTTAAAAACCGGGACAAGACCATCCGAGCAGTACTTC.

Concerning this clonotype itself: Because the CDR3 is missing its conserved closing phenylalanine or tryptophan, this is likely a read error. The DNA is omitted, as the CDR3 cannot be located on it reliably, and the CDR3 follows TCRdb's listing. The V call is TRBV29-1, the J call TRBJ1-2; the table's TRBD1 call for D was not verified on the DNA. Ends included, the CDR3 has 8 residues. CDR1 and CDR2 (germline): SQVTM, ANQGSEA. CDR3 residues: CSVGTGTL.

This clonotype came up many times. The chain couples TRBV4-2 to TRBJ2-7; the D gene is possibly TRBD2 (6 bases). Germline V gene lookup returns CDR1 LGHNA and CDR2 YNFKEQ. V gave up 1 base and J gave up 3 bases, with 13 bases separating them. The CDR3 consists of 15 residues. For the CDR3, the DNA is TGTGCCAGCAGCCAAGTGTCGGGAGAAGGCTACGAGCAGTACTTC. This gives the protein CASSQVSGEGYEQYF.

This clonotype was observed a few times. The V gene is TRBV6-2 or TRBV6-3, the J gene TRBJ2-7; D might be TRBD2 (5 bases). The V end lost 1 base, the J end lost 1 base, and 11 bases lay between the germline ends. Germline V gene data show CDR1 as MNHEY and CDR2 as SVGEGT. The CDR3 spans 15 residues. The CDR3 spells CASSYLYGNSYEQYF. CDR3 bases: TGTGCCAGCAGTTACTTATACGGGAATTCCTACGAGCAGTACTTC.